The source of this TCR beta chain is a study of cytomegalovirus exposure and HLA in healthy donors. Researchers ran the PCR with 60 Vbeta and 13 Jbeta primers. Assay: immunoSEQ multiplex PCR; the TCRdb copy retains only in-frame clones and omits some. This sample has about 160,000 clones, with around three quarters found just once. The germline CDR1 and CDR2 sequences are MNHNS and SASEGT. Between the trimmed V and J ends, which lost 8 bases and 3 bases, there was a span of 12 bases. CDR3 length: 13 amino acids. Study-wide results and limits: A reported reduction in N-insertions relative to the approximately 600-donor mean was seen in an Asian-associated ancestry cluster in a later analysis. Listed as cytomegalovirus-associated were 150 to 200 TCR beta chains.

A remark on this clone: The antigen is not known.

The receptor was isolated from a man between 50 and 59 years old in good health and CMV-seropositive. Sequenced sample: PBMCs. The chain carries TRBV6-1 and TRBJ2-3; TRBD2 might be the D (6 bases). The CDR3 bases are TGTGCCAGCTGTTCTGGGGGGACAGATACGCAGTATTTT. This encodes CASCSGGTDTQYF.